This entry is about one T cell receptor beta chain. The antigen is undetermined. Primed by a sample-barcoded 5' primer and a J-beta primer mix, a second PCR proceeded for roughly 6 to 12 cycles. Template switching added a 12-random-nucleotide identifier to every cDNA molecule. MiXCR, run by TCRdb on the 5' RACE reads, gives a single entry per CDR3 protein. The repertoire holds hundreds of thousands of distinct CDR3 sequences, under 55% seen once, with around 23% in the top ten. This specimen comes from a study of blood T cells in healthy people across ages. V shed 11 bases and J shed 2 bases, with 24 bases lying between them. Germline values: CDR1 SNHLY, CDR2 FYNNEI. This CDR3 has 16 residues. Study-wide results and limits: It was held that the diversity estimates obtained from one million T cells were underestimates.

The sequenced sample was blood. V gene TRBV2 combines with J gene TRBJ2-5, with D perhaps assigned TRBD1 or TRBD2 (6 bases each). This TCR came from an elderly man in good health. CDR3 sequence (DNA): TGTGCCGGTAATCTCGGGGGCGGCGCAGTACAAGAGACCCAGTACTTC. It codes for CAGNLGGGAVQETQYF.